This T cell receptor beta chain was sequenced for a study of blood T cell repertoires in COVID-19 (dated by TCRdb to 2020 to 2021). General notes on the study: Collaborator samples came from the United States, Italy and Spain and covered acute and convalescent phases of COVID-19. Where HLA class I and class II types were available, the types were taken from metadata supplied by the sample provider, not from assay-based typing. The prospective study material was composed of cDNA or gDNA derived from T cells, B-cell-depleted T cells, or PBMCs. A freely available public database, intended as a resource for researchers studying the immune response to SARS-CoV-2, is where the repertoires were released. Nearly every sample came with metadata listing a de-identified subject ID, COVID-19 status, age in years and sex. Samples were obtained from the ongoing ImmuneRACE study (first 160 participants) and from 1,000 to 1,500 subjects provided by 6 global collaborators. Subjects who had been exposed to COVID-19, were actively infected with it, or had recovered from it provided the deeply sampled blood TCRbeta repertoires that made up the dataset. Broader findings and caveats from the paper: The amount of clinical and demographic metadata varied by source and participant and was provided uncurated.

In Seattle, one collaborating source enrolled patients while the infection was active and tracked those patients longitudinally over the course of disease. Each collaborating institution followed its own protocols to collect whole blood in K2EDTA tubes. For TCRbeta analysis, collaborator samples were shipped as frozen whole blood, as isolated PBMCs, or as DNA extracted from either sample type. TCRbeta CDR3 regions were amplified from genomic DNA using the immunoSEQ Assay, a bias-controlled multiplex PCR. In the source study's methods: The number of nucleated cells in each sample was estimated from the amplification of reference gene primers within the assay. To quantify the absolute abundance of each unique TCRbeta CDR3 rearrangement, sequence reads were collapsed and filtered. For each sample, productive Simpson clonality was calculated as the square root of Simpson's diversity index across productive rearrangements. TCRdb carries this immuneACCESS record with in-frame sequences only. Its versions omit some clonotypes, under half of them owing to an unresolved V gene in the studies checked, with the rest unexplained. The DNA was the basis for D and trimming; V, J and clone size are from that table. The sample records fewer than 700,000 clones, roughly 89% of which are singletons. Roughly 8% of the sample is taken by the ten largest.

This clone was counted a single time. Its antigen is unknown. No base qualities exist here, and no much larger clone lies one base off it. Sequencing used peripheral blood. The origin of this receptor is a woman in her forties or fifties with COVID-19, enrolled during active disease.

CDR3 reads: CASSTPGPRVRQPQHF. The DNA sequence is as follows: TGTGCCAGCTCTACTCCCGGACCCAGGGTCAGACAGCCCCAGCATTTT. The chain is made from TRBV9 and TRBJ1-5, with TRBD1 as a weak D call on 5 bases. Trimming costs V 7 bases and J 7 bases, and their ends lie 24 bases apart. CDR1 and CDR2 (SGDLS, YYNGEE) derive from the germline V gene. The CDR3 numbers 16 residues from cysteine through phenylalanine. Of the read, only the CDR3 DNA is kept; its 48 bases are in frame from base 1.